These T cell receptor beta chains were read from a single sample in a study of preoperative IRX-2 immunotherapy in early breast cancer. Sequenced by immunoSEQ multiplex PCR; TCRdb stores in-frame clones only, minus some. The sample records 25,000 to 30,000 clones, 82% being singletons. The sample was taken from a patient treated with IRX-2 immunotherapy. The receptors here all came from a human donor with breast cancer. CDR3s include the opening cysteine and the closing phenylalanine or tryptophan. D genes are given only for firm matches. Clone size is not always given. Where it is, it says once, few, many or a class for expanded clones.

clone size,D gene,J gene,V gene,CDR3 DNA,CDR3 protein
few,TRBD2,TRBJ2-7,TRBV11-3,TGTGCCAGCTCCTCGGGAGGGAATCCCTACGAGCAGTACTTC,CASSSGGNPYEQYF
.,.,TRBJ2-3,TRBV4-1,TGCGCCAGCAGCCAAGAATCCCAGGGATCGGATACGCAGTATTTT,CASSQESQGSDTQYF
.,.,TRBJ2-7,TRBV11-3,TGTGCCAGCAGCCCGCCGGACGGACCCTACGAGCAGTACTTC,CASSPPDGPYEQYF
.,TRBD2,TRBJ2-1,TRBV18,TGTGCCAGCTCGGATACTAGCGGGATCTACAATGAGCAGTTCTTC,CASSDTSGIYNEQFF
.,.,TRBJ2-1,TRBV29-1,TGCAGCGTTGTTAAAGGTCGGTGGAATGAGCAGTTCTTC,CSVVKGRWNEQFF
.,.,TRBJ2-1,TRBV12-5,TGTGCTAGTGGTGCCGGGGGATCCTACAATGAGCAGTTCTTC,CASGAGGSYNEQFF
.,TRBD2,TRBJ2-3,TRBV11-3,TGTGCCAGCAGCGCCAACCCCCTAGCGGGAGGAATAGATACGCAGTATTTT,CASSANPLAGGIDTQYF
.,.,TRBJ1-1,TRBV15,TGTGCCACCAGCAGAGCTGGGACATTGGGCACTGAAGCTTTCTTT,CATSRAGTLGTEAFF
.,TRBD2,TRBJ2-5,TRBV11-3,TGTGCCAGCAGCCGATCGGCGGGGGGCCTCCAAGAGACCCAGTACTTC,CASSRSAGGLQETQYF
.,TRBD1,TRBJ2-2,TRBV6-7,TGTGCCAGCAGGACAGGGACAGCGAACACCGGGGAGCTGTTTTTT,CASRTGTANTGELFF
few,.,TRBJ1-1,TRBV6-8,TGTGCCAGCAGCCCGAGGAACACTGAAGCTTTCTTT,CASSPRNTEAFF
.,TRBD1,TRBJ1-5,TRBV6-7,TGTGCCAGCAGTTGGGGACAGGGCAATCAGCCCCAGCATTTT,CASSWGQGNQPQHF
.,.,TRBJ1-5,TRBV6-8,TGTGCCAGCAGTTACGGTCCTCTTAGCAATCAGCCCCAGCATTTT,CASSYGPLSNQPQHF
.,.,TRBJ2-2,TRBV7-4,TGTGCCAGCAGCTTGAAACAGCACACCGGGGAGCTGTTTTTT,CASSLKQHTGELFF
.,.,TRBJ2-7,TRBV7-1,TGTGCCAGCAGCTCTCATATTTCATTTCCCGAGCAGTACTTC,CASSSHISFPEQYF
few,TRBD1,TRBJ1-3,TRBV11-3,TGTGCCAGCAGCTTCCAGGGGCCGGGACAGATCTCTGGAAACACCATATATTTT,CASSFQGPGQISGNTIYF
.,.,TRBJ2-7,TRBV6-8,TGTGCCAGCAGTTACGAAGCGGGTCTTACCTACGAGCAGTACTTC,CASSYEAGLTYEQYF
once,.,TRBJ2-7,TRBV1,TGCGCCAGCAGCCAGGGAAAGGGCCTCTCAGGGAAATACGAGCAGTACTTC,CASSQGKGLSGKYEQYF
.,.,TRBJ1-2,TRBV11-3,TGTGCCAGCAGCCCCGCAAGGGGATTCGGCTATGGCTACACCTTC,CASSPARGFGYGYTF
.,.,TRBJ2-2,TRBV7-8,TGTGCCAGCGGTCGGCACCTCACCGGGGAGCTGTTTTTT,CASGRHLTGELFF
.,.,TRBJ2-3,TRBV30,TGTGCCTGGCTTGACAGGCTTAGCACAGATACGCAGTATTTT,CAWLDRLSTDTQYF
.,.,TRBJ2-1,TRBV5-1,TGCGCCAGCAGCCCAATTACCCGGAGCTCCTACAATGAGCAGTTCTTC,CASSPITRSSYNEQFF
.,.,TRBJ2-3,TRBV29-1,TGCAGCGCGGGCTTAGGGCTCAAAGAGAAGGCCCGTACAGATACGCAGTATTTT,CSAGLGLKEKARTDTQYF